This TCR beta chain was retrieved from a study of cytomegalovirus exposure and HLA in healthy donors. In the PCR, 60 Vbeta and 13 Jbeta primers were used. Method: immunoSEQ multiplex PCR; TCRdb's copy keeps in-frame clones and lacks some. The sample has some 54,000 clones, about three quarters seen once. Overall study results and limits: Among TCR beta chains, those listed as cytomegalovirus-associated numbered over 150. Later analysis showed TCR association rates varying by HLA locus, highest for DRB1 and lowest for HLA-C. Later, an analysis showed that TCR beta chains associated with HLA were more clonally expanded than others that were equally common.

A word on this clone: Its antigen is undetermined.

This clonotype originated in a man younger than 35 in good health and CMV-seronegative. The sequencing input was PBMCs.

DNA for the CDR3: TGCGCCAGCAGCTTTACCTCGAGTAACACTGAAGCTTTCTTT. The encoded protein is CASSFTSSNTEAFF. This chain uses TRBV5-1 with TRBJ1-1; D is undetermined. The length of the CDR3 is 14 residues. CDR1 is SGHRS and CDR2 is YFSETQ in the germline V gene. The ends were cut back, 2 bases at V and 2 bases at J, with 10 bases in the middle.